The present T cell receptor (beta chain) was sequenced within a study of blood T cell repertoires in COVID-19. The overall study: The analysed material was cDNA or gDNA that came from T cells, B-cell-depleted T cells, or PBMCs.

Generated by immunoSEQ multiplex PCR, the TCRdb table keeps only in-frame clones and is missing some. The sample contains about 74,000 clones, around 90% of which appear only once. The CDR3 is 15 residues long. V trimming: 6 bases; J trimming: 7 bases; junction bases outside the gene matches: 8. CDR1 and CDR2 from the germline V gene are ENHRY and SYGVKD. This sequence joins TRBV10-3 and TRBJ2-1; 11 positions match TRBD2. Material for sequencing was peripheral blood. The TCR originated in a human donor in a cohort sampled during active COVID-19. The CDR3 sequence: CAISDTSGSGNEQFF. The CDR3 DNA is TGTGCCATCAGCGATACTAGCGGGAGCGGTAATGAGCAGTTCTTC.